This T cell receptor (beta chain) came from a study of metastatic and nonmetastatic thyroid tumors. Study background: For malignant and benign thyroid patients, tumor or nodule tissue and blood were the sources whose repertoires were compared. Whole-study findings and limits: Benign nodules were reported to have significantly lower TCR beta diversity than malignant thyroid tumors, in blood and tumor.

In the authors' methods: Clinicopathological groups of papillary thyroid cancer showed CDR3 differences that were used to build a distant-metastasis classifier. MiXCR re-clonotyped the PCR reads for TCRdb. The V and J calls were not made by the authors but by TCRdb's processing. Altogether approximately 35,000 clones are present, approximately 34% being singletons, with the ten largest covering roughly 20%. None of the patients had undergone any treatment ahead of thyroid surgery. Notes on this clone: As yet, its antigen is unknown.

The germline gives CDR1 SGHKS, CDR2 YYEKEE (reference sequence). Trimming took 0 bases from V and 8 from J, leaving 11 bases between them. The CDR3 runs to 13 residues. The genes are TRBV5-5 and TRBJ1-2; D perhaps matches TRBD1 (5 bases). The material sequenced was tumor tissue. This TCR was recovered from a female donor with papillary thyroid cancer or a benign thyroid nodule (not recorded which). Some clones in this sample may be carry-over from other donors' samples. This CDR3 reads CASSLVTRDGYTF. Here the CDR3 DNA reads TGTGCCAGCAGCTTGGTAACCCGGGACGGCTACACCTTC.